These T cell receptor beta chains were read from a single sample in a study of blood T cell repertoires in COVID-19. Here immunoSEQ multiplex PCR was the method, and the copy in TCRdb shows in-frame clones only, minus some. Of about 200,000 clones in the sample, 75% to 90% were seen once. Source material: peripheral blood. The receptors were sampled from a middle-aged man with acute or convalescent COVID-19. CDR3s include the opening cysteine and the closing phenylalanine or tryptophan. D genes are given only for firm matches. Size values are once, few and many counts, or a class for expanded clones, and some rows have none.

TRBD1	TRBV29-1	14	TRBJ1-2	.	TGCAGCGCCGAGGGGGGACAGGGGGCTGGAGGCTACACCTTC	CSAEGGQGAGGYTF
.	TRBV14	14	TRBJ2-1	.	TGTGCCAGCACCCCCATGGGGAGTATCAATGAGCAGTTCTTC	CASTPMGSINEQFF
TRBD1	TRBV2	14	TRBJ2-2	.	TGTGCCAGGATGGGGACAGGGCTCACCGGGGAGCTGTTTTTT	CARMGTGLTGELFF
.	TRBV6-5	13	TRBJ1-6	few	TGTGCCAGCAGACCTCAGGGCTCCTCACCCCTCCACTTT	CASRPQGSSPLHF
TRBD1	TRBV19	17	TRBJ1-5	.	TGTGCCAGTACCTCTCCGATCACAGGGGGCATGGAGCAGCCCCAGCATTTT	CASTSPITGGMEQPQHF
.	TRBV11-2	14	TRBJ2-5	.	TGTGCCAGCAGCCGAGACCGGGGCCAAGAGACCCAGTACTTC	CASSRDRGQETQYF
TRBD1	TRBV19	16	TRBJ2-2	.	TGTGCCAGTAGGAAAGGACAGGGCCTGAACACCGGGGAGCTGTTTTTT	CASRKGQGLNTGELFF
TRBD1	TRBV6-2/TRBV6-3	16	TRBJ1-2	.	TGTGCCAGCAGTTACGCCGGGACAGGAATTAACTATGGCTACACCTTC	CASSYAGTGINYGYTF
.	TRBV3-1/TRBV3-2	13	TRBJ2-7	.	TGTGCCAGCAGCCAAGATATGTCCTACGAGCAGTACTTC	CASSQDMSYEQYF
TRBD2	TRBV5-1	15	TRBJ2-3	.	TGCGCCAGCAGCTTGGGAGCGGGGGGTGCCGATACGCAGTATTTT	CASSLGAGGADTQYF
TRBD1	TRBV19	14	TRBJ1-4	.	TGTGCCAGTAGTACAGGGACAGGCGGAGAAAAACTGTTTTTT	CASSTGTGGEKLFF
.	TRBV6-4	14	TRBJ1-2	.	TGTGCCACAAACTCTATTCGGACAGACTATGGCTACACCTTC	CATNSIRTDYGYTF
.	TRBV18	14	TRBJ2-5	.	TGTGCCAGCTACAGGGAATCAGGAGAAGAGACCCAGTACTTC	CASYRESGEETQYF
.	TRBV24-1	14	TRBJ2-1	.	TGTGCCACCAGTGATTTTGAGCCCCCGAATGAGCAGTTCTTC	CATSDFEPPNEQFF
TRBD2	TRBV28	16	TRBJ2-1	.	TGTGCCAGCAGGTCTCTTGAGGGACTAGCGGACAATGAGCAGTTCTTC	CASRSLEGLADNEQFF
TRBD1	TRBV28	15	TRBJ1-4	once	TGTGCCAGCAGTTTTTTTTCCGGGACAGTTGAAAAACTGTTTTTT	CASSFFSGTVEKLFF
TRBD1	TRBV19	18	TRBJ1-2	once	TGTGCCAGTAGGATCGAATTGGGGACAGGGCGGGGTGACTATGGCTACACCTTC	CASRIELGTGRGDYGYTF
.	TRBV27	17	TRBJ2-7	.	TGTGCCAGCAGTCCCCAAAATTCCGTACAGGGACGTTACGAGCAGTACTTC	CASSPQNSVQGRYEQYF
.	TRBV6-1	13	TRBJ1-1	.	TGTGCCAGCAGTGACGCAGTGAACACTGAAGCTTTCTTT	CASSDAVNTEAFF
TRBD2	TRBV6-5	15	TRBJ2-3	.	TGTGCCAGCAGGCGATTAGCGGGAGCATCAGATACGCAGTATTTT	CASRRLAGASDTQYF
TRBD1	TRBV10-1	15	TRBJ2-7	.	TGCGCCAGCAGTGCCCCCGACAGGGGCTCCTACGAGCAGTACTTC	CASSAPDRGSYEQYF
.	TRBV30	17	TRBJ2-3	few	TGTGCCTGGAGTGTAACTGGAACTGGCAGGGGCACAGATACGCAGTATTTT	CAWSVTGTGRGTDTQYF
TRBD2	TRBV7-9	17	TRBJ2-7	.	TGTGCCAGCAGCTTATGGGTGTGGACTAGCGGGATGGGCGAGCAGTACTTC	CASSLWVWTSGMGEQYF
TRBD1	TRBV5-4	14	TRBJ1-1	.	TGTGCCAGCAGCGTGGGGACAGCGAACACTGAAGCTTTCTTT	CASSVGTANTEAFF
.	TRBV2	15	TRBJ1-5	.	TGTGCCAGCAGGCGGCAGGGGCTCGGCAATCAGCCCCAGCATTTT	CASRRQGLGNQPQHF
TRBD1	TRBV28	14	TRBJ2-7	once	TGTGCCAGCAGTCCGACAGGGGGCATCTACGAGCAGTACTTC	CASSPTGGIYEQYF
TRBD1	TRBV28	16	TRBJ2-2	.	TGTGCCAGCAGTTTAGCAGGGGGCGTTATCTCCGGGGAGCTGTTTTTT	CASSLAGGVISGELFF